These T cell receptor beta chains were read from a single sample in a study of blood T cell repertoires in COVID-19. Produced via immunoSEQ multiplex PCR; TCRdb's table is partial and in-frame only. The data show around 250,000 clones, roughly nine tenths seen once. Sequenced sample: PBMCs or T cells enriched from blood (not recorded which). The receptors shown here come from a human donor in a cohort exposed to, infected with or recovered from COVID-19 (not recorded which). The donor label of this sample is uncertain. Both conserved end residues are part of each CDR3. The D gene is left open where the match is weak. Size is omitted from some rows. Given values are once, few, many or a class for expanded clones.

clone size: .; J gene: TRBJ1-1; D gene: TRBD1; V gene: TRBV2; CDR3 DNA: TGTGCCAGCAATACGGGCAGGGGGCAATATGTCACTGAAGCTTTCTTT; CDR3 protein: CASNTGRGQYVTEAFF
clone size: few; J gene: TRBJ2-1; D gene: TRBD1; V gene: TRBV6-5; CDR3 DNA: TGTGCCAGCAGTTACTGGGACAGGGGTACCAATGAGCAGTTCTTC; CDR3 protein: CASSYWDRGTNEQFF
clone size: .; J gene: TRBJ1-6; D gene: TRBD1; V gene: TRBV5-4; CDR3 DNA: TGTGCCAGCTGGGAGGGACAGGGGAATTCACCCCTCCACTTT; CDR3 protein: CASWEGQGNSPLHF
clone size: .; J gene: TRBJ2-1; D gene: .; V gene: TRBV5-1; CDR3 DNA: TGCGCCAGCAGTCTAGGGGGGGCCGTCAATGAGCAGTTCTTC; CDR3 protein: CASSLGGAVNEQFF
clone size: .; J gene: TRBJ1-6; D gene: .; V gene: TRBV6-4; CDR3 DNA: TGTGCCAGCAGTGAGCAGGGGCAGGTCGGTTCACCCCTCCACTTT; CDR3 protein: CASSEQGQVGSPLHF
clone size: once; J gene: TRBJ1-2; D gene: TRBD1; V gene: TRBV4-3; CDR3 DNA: TGCGCCAGCAGCCAAGATAGGGGGGACAGTGGCTACACCTTC; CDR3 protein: CASSQDRGDSGYTF
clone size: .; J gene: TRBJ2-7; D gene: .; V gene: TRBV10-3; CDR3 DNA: TGTGCCATCAGTGAGTCGCAGGGATCCTACGAGCAGTACTTC; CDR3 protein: CAISESQGSYEQYF
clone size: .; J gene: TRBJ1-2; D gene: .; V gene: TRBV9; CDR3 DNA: TGTGCCAGCAGCGCGGGGGAACTGTATGGCTACACCTTC; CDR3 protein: CASSAGELYGYTF
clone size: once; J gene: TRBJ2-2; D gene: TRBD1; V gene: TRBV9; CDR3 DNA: TGTGCCAGCAGCGTAAGCACAGGGGGCGCCGGCGGGGAGCTGTTTTTT; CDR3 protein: CASSVSTGGAGGELFF
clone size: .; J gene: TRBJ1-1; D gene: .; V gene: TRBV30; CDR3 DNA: TGTGCCTGGACCCGGATTCGCGGGGGCGAGAACACTGAAGCTTTCTTT; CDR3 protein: CAWTRIRGGENTEAFF
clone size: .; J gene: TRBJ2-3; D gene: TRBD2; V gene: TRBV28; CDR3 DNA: TGTGCCAGCAGTTTAGAGAGCGGGGTAGTCACAGATACGCAGTATTTT; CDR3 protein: CASSLESGVVTDTQYF
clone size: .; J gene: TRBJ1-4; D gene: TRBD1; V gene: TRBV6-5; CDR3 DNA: TGTGCCAGCGCTCGGACAGGGTGGGATGAAAAACTGTTTTTT; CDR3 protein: CASARTGWDEKLFF
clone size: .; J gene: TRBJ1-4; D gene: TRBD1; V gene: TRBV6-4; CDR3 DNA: TGTGCCAGCAATCCACAGGGGAACAGTGAAAAACTGTTTTTT; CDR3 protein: CASNPQGNSEKLFF
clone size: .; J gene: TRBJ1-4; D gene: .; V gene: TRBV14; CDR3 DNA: TGTGCCAGCAGCCAAACCAGGGTAGAGCTGTTTTTT; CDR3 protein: CASSQTRVELFF
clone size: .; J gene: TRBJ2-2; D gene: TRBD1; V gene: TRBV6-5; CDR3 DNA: TGTGCCAGCAGTTCCAGGGGGTTCCGAGGGGAGCTGTTTTTT; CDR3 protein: CASSSRGFRGELFF
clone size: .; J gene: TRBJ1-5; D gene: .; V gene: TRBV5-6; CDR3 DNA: TGTGCCAGCAGTCCGTGGGGGGTAGGCAATCAGCCCCAGCATTTT; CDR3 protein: CASSPWGVGNQPQHF
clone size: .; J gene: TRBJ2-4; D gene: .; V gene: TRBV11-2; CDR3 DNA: TGTGCCAGCAGCTTGGGACCCAGGAGGGCTCTAGCCAAAAACATTCAGTACTTC; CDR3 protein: CASSLGPRRALAKNIQYF
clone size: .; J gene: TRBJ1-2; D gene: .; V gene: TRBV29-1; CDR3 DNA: TGCAGCGTTGAAGATCCGGACGGGCCAGGGGACTATGGCTACACCTTC; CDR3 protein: CSVEDPDGPGDYGYTF
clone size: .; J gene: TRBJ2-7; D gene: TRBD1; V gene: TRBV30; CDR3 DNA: TGTGCCTGGGCCCAGGGGGATCTGGGAGAGCAGTACTTC; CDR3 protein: CAWAQGDLGEQYF
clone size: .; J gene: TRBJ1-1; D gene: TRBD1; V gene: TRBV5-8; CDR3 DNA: TGTGCCAGCAGTGAGTTCAGGGGGCAAACTGAAGCTTTCTTT; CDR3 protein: CASSEFRGQTEAFF
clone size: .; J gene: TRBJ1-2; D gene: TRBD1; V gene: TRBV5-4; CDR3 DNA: TGTGCCAGCAGTCCCCGGACAGGGAACTATGGCTACACCTTC; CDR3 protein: CASSPRTGNYGYTF
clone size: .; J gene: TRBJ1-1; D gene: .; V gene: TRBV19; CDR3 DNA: TGTGCCAGTAGTAGGACAGTGAACACTGAAGCTTTCTTT; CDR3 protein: CASSRTVNTEAFF
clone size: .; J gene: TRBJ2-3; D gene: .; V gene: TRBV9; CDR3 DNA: TGTGCCAGCAGCCCCCGTGGGGCAGGGGAGAGGACAGATACGCAGTATTTT; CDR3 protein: CASSPRGAGERTDTQYF
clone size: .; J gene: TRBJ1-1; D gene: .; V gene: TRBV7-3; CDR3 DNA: TGTGCCAGCAGCTTAACCCCAGGGTCTACTGAAGCTTTCTTT; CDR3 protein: CASSLTPGSTEAFF
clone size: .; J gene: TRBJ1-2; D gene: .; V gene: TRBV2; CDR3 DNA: TGTGCCAGCAGTGAGCAGGTCCGGTTTAACTATGGCTACACCTTC; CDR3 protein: CASSEQVRFNYGYTF
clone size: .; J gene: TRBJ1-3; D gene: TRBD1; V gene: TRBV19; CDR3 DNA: TGTGCCAGTAGTCGGACAGGGGGAGGTCCTGGAAACACCATATATTTT; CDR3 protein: CASSRTGGGPGNTIYF
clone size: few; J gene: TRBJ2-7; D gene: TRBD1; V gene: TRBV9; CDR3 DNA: TGTGCCAGCAGCGTAGATGACAGGGGGGGATACGAGCAGTACTTC; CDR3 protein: CASSVDDRGGYEQYF
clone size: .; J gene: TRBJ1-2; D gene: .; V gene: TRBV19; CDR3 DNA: TGTGCCAGTAGTCGCCAGGTTAACTATGGCTACACCTTC; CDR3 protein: CASSRQVNYGYTF
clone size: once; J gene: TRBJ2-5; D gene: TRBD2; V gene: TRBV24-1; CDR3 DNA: TGTGCCACCAGTGAGAGCGGGGAGGTACGCCAAGAGACCCAGTACTTC; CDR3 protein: CATSESGEVRQETQYF
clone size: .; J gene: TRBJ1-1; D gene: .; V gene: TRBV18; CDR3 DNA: TGTGCCAGCTCACCCCTTGGAGGGGTGGAGAACACTGAAGCTTTCTTT; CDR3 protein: CASSPLGGVENTEAFF
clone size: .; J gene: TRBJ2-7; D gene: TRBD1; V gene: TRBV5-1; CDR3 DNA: TGCGCCAGCAGCGAGACAGGGTTCGAGGGATACGAGCAGTACTTC; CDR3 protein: CASSETGFEGYEQYF
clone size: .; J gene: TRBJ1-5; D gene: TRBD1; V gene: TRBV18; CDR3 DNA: TGTGCCAGCTCACGGGACAGGGGCCTTAATCAGCCCCAGCATTTT; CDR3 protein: CASSRDRGLNQPQHF
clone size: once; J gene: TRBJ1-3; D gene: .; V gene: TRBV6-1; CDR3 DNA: TGTGCCAGCAGTGAAAGACTACTTAGCTCTGGAAACACCATATATTTT; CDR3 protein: CASSERLLSSGNTIYF
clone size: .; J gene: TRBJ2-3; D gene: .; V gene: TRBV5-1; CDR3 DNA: TGCGCCAGCAGCATGGAGGGCCAGGGCAACACAGATACGCAGTATTTT; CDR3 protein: CASSMEGQGNTDTQYF
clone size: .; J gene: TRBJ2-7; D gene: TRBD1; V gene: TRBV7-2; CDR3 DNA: TGTGCCAGCAGCCCCGGGACAGGGGGCGTCTACGAGCAGTACTTC; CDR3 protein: CASSPGTGGVYEQYF
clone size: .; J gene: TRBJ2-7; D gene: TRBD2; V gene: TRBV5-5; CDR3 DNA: TGTGCCAGCAGCTTGACGGGGGGGCTGTACGAGCAGTACTTC; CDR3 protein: CASSLTGGLYEQYF
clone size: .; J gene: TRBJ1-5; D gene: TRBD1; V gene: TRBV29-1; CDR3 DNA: TGCAGCGTTGGGGACAGCAGCAATCAGCCCCAGCATTTT; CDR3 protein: CSVGDSSNQPQHF
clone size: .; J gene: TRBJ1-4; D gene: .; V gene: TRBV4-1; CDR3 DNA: TGCGCCAGCAGCCAAGCGTTACCCGGTATGATTGCTTTT; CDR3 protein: CASSQALPGMIAF
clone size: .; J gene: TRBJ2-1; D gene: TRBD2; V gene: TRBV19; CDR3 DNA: TGTGCCAGTAGTACTCTCTCTAGCGGGGGGGCGACTGAGCAGTTCTTC; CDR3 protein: CASSTLSSGGATEQFF
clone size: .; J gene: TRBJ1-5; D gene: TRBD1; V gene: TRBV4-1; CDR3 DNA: TGCGCCAGCAGCCAAGGGGGACAGGGTCTAAGCAATCAGCCCCAGCATTTT; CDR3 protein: CASSQGGQGLSNQPQHF
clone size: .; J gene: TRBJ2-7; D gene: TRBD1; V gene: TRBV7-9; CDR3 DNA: TGTGCCAGCAGCCTCGACAGGGGTACGGACGAGCAGTACTTC; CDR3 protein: CASSLDRGTDEQYF
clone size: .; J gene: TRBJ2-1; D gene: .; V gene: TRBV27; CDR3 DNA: TGTGCCAGCAAGGCGGCAGGGCCCTACAATGAGCAGTTCTTC; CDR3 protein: CASKAAGPYNEQFF